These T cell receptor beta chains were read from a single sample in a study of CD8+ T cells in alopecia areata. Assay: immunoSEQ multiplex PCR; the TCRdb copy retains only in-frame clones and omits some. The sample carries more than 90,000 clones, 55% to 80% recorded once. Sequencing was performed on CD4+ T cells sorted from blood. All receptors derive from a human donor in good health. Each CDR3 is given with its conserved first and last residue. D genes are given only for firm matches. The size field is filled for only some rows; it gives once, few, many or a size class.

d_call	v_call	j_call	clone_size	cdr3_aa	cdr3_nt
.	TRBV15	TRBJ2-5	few	CATSWRRGQETQYF	TGTGCCACCAGCTGGCGTAGGGGCCAAGAGACCCAGTACTTC
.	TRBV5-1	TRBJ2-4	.	CASSFGRGNIQYF	TGCGCCAGCAGCTTCGGACGGGGGAACATTCAGTACTTC
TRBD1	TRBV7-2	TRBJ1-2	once	CASSLHRGIDTF	TGTGCCAGCAGCTTACACAGGGGAATCGACACCTTC
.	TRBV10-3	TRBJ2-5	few	CAISESTLETQYF	TGTGCCATCAGTGAGTCGACTCTGGAGACCCAGTACTTC
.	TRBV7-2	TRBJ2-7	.	CASSFRGGNYEQYF	TGTGCCAGCAGCTTCAGGGGTGGGAACTACGAGCAGTACTTC
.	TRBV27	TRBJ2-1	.	CASSPQNNEQFF	TGTGCCAGCAGTCCACAGAACAATGAGCAGTTCTTC
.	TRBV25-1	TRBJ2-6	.	CASSEQASGANVLTF	TGTGCCAGCAGTGAGCAGGCTTCTGGGGCCAACGTCCTGACTTTC
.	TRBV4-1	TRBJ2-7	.	CASSQTGGQNSYEQYF	TGCGCCAGCAGCCAAACAGGCGGGCAGAACTCCTACGAGCAGTACTTC
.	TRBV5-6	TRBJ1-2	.	CASSLEYGGIGYTF	TGTGCCAGCAGCTTGGAGTACGGAGGGATAGGCTACACCTTC
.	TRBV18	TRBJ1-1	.	CASSPQGSTEAFF	TGTGCCAGCTCACCACAGGGGAGCACTGAAGCTTTCTTT
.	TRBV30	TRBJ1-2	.	CAWSTWPGEKSYTF	TGTGCCTGGAGTACATGGCCGGGGGAAAAGAGCTACACCTTC
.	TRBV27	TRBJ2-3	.	CASSLRASTDTQYF	TGTGCCAGCAGTTTGCGGGCTAGCACAGATACGCAGTATTTT
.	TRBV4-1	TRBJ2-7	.	CASSQDAGPWWEQYF	TGCGCCAGCAGCCAAGATGCGGGGCCCTGGTGGGAGCAGTACTTC
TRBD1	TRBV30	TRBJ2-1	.	CAWSFYGQAKRYNEQFF	TGTGCCTGGAGTTTCTACGGACAGGCAAAAAGGTACAATGAGCAGTTCTTC
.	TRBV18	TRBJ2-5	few	CASSPPFPQETQYF	TGTGCCAGCTCACCTCCGTTTCCCCAAGAGACCCAGTACTTC
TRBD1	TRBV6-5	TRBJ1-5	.	CASSYDRAANQPQHF	TGTGCCAGCAGTTACGACAGGGCGGCCAATCAGCCCCAGCATTTT
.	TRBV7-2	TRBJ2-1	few	CASSPRGKMFF	TGTGCCAGCAGCCCCCGGGGGAAAATGTTCTTC
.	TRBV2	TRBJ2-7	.	CASRGSSPYEQYF	TGTGCCAGCAGAGGTAGCTCTCCCTACGAGCAGTACTTC
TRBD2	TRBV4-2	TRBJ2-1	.	CASSQELADNEQFF	TGTGCCAGCAGCCAAGAACTAGCGGACAATGAGCAGTTCTTC
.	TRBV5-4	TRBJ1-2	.	CASSLGQPTNYGYTF	TGTGCCAGCAGCTTGGGCCAGCCCACTAACTATGGCTACACCTTC
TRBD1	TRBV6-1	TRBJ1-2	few	CASRDRGLGYTF	TGTGCCAGCAGAGACAGGGGGCTGGGCTACACCTTC
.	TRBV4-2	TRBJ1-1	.	CASSQEGWRGTSNTEAFF	TGTGCCAGCAGCCAAGAGGGGTGGAGGGGCACGTCGAACACTGAAGCTTTCTTT
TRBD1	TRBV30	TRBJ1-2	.	CAWTPSHLTGNYGYTF	TGTGCCTGGACCCCCTCACACTTGACAGGGAACTATGGCTACACCTTC